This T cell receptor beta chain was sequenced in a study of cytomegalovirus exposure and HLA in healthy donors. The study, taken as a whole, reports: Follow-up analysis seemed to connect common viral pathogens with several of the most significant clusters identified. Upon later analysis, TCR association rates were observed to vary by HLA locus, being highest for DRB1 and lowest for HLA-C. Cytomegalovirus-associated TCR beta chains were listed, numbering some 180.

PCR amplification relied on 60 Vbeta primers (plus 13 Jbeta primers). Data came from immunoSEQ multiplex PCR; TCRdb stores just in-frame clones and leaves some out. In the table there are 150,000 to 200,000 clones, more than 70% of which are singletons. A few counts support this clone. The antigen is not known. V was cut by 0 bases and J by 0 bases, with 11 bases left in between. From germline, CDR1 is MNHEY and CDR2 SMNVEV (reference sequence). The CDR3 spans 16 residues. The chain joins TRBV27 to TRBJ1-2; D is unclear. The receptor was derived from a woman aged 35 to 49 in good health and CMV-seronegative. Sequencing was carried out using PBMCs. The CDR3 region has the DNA TGTGCCAGCAGTTTATCGGTCCAAAGCTCTAACTATGGCTACACCTTC. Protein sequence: CASSLSVQSSNYGYTF.